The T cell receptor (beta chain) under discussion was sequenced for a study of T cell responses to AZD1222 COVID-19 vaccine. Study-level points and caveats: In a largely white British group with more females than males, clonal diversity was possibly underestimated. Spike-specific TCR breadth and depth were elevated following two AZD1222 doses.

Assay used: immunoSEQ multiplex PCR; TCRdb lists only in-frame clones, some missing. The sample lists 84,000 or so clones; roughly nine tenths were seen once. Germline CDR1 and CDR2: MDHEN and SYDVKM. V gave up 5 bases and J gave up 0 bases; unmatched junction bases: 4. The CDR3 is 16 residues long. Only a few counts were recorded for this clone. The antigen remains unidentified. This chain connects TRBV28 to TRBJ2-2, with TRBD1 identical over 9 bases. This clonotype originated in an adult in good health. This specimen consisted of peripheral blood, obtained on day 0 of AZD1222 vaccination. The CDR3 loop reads CASSPGTGPNTGELFF. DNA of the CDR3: TGTGCCAGCAGTCCCGGGACAGGGCCGAACACCGGGGAGCTGTTTTTT.